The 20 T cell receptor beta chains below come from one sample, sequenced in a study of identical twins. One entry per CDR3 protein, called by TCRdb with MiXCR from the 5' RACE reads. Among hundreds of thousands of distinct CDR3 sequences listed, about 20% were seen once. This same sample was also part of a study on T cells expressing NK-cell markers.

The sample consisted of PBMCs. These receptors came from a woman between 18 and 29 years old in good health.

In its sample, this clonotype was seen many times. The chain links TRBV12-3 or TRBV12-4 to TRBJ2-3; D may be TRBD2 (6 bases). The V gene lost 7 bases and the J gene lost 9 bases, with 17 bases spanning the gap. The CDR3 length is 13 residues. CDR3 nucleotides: TGTGCCAGCACCCTAACTAGCTGGGTAACGCAGTATTTT. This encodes CASTLTSWVTQYF.

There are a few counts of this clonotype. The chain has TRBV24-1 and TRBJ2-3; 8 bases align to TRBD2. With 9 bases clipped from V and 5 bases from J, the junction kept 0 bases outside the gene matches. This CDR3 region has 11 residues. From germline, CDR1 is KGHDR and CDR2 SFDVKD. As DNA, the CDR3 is TGTGCCACCCGGGAGGGAGATACGCAGTATTTT. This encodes CATREGDTQYF.

CDR3 nucleotides: TGCAGTGCTAGAGCCCCAAGCGGGTTTCCTAGCACAGATACGCAGTATTTT. Protein: CSARAPSGFPSTDTQYF. V and J are TRBV20-1 and TRBJ2-3; tentative D call: TRBD2 (6 bases). Germline assignment: CDR1 DFQATT and CDR2 SNEGSKA (reference sequence). This CDR3 comprises 17 residues. V was shortened by 1 base and J by 0 bases, with 17 bases between the two germline ends.

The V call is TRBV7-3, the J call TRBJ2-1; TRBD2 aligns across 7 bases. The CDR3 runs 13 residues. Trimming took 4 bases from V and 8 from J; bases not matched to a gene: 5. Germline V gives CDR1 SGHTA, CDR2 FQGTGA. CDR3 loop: CASSSLAPDEQFF. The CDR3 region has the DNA TGTGCCAGCAGCTCACTAGCGCCAGATGAGCAGTTCTTC.

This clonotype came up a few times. The DNA of the CDR3 is TGCAGCGTTGCTGTGGCGGGGGGTGACACTGAAGCTTTCTTT. This codes for CSVAVAGGDTEAFF. This chain links TRBV29-1 with TRBJ1-1; possible D gene TRBD1, 5 bases. The germline V and J ends were trimmed by 4 bases and 3 bases, with 15 bases remaining between them. CDR3 length: 14 residues. CDR1 SQVTM and CDR2 ANQGSEA come from the germline V gene.

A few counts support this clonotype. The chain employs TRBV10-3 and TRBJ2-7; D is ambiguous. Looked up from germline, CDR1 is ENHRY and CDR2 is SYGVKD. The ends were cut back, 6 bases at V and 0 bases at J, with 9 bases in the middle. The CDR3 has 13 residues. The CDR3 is CAISLTASYEQYF. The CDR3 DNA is TGTGCCATCAGCCTGACCGCCTCCTACGAGCAGTACTTC.

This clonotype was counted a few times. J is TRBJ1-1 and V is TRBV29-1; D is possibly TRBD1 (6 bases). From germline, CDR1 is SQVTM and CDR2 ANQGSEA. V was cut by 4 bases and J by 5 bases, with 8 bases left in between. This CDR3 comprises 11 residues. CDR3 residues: CSVARGTEAFF. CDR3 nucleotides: TGCAGCGTTGCTAGGGGGACTGAAGCTTTCTTT.

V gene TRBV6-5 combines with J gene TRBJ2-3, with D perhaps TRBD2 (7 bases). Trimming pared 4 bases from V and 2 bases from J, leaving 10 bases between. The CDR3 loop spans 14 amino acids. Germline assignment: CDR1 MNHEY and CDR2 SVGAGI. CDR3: CASSFGGHTDTQYF. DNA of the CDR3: TGTGCCAGCAGTTTCGGGGGGCACACAGATACGCAGTATTTT.

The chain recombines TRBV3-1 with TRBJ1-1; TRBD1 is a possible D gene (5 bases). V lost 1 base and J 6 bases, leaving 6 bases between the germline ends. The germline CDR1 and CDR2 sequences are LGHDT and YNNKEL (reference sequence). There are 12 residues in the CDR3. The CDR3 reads CASSQAGSEAFF. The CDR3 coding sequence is TGTGCCAGCAGCCAAGCAGGGTCTGAAGCTTTCTTT.

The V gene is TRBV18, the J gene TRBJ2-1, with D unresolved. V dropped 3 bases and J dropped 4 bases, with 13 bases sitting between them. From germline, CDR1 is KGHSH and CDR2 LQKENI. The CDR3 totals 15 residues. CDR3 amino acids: CASSPAATTYNEQFF. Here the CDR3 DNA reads TGTGCCAGCTCACCGGCCGCGACCACTTACAATGAGCAGTTCTTC.

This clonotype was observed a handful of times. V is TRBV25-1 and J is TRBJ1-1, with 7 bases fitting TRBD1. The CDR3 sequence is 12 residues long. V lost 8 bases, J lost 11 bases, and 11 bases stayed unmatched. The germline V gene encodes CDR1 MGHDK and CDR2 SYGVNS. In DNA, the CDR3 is TGTGCCAGCCTTCCTCCTGGCAGGGGGGCTTTCTTT. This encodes CASLPPGRGAFF.

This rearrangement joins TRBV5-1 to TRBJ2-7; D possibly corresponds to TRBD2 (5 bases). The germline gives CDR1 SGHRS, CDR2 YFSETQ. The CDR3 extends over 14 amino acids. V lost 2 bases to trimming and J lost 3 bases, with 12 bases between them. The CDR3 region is CASSFELAGYEQYF. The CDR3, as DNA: TGCGCCAGCAGCTTTGAATTGGCGGGCTACGAGCAGTACTTC. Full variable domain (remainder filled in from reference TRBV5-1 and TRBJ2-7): KAGVTQTPRYLIKTRGQQVTLSCSPISGHRSVSWYQQTPGQGLQFLFEYFSETQRNKGNFPGRFSGRQFSNSRSEMNVSTLELGDSALYLCASSFELAGYEQYFGPGTRLTVT.

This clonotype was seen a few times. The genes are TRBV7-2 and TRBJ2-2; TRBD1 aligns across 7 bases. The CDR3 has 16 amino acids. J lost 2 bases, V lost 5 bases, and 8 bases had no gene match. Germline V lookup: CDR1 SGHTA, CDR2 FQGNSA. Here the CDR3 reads CASSGTGTVNTGELFF. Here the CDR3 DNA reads TGTGCCAGCAGCGGAACCGGGACAGTTAACACCGGGGAGCTGTTTTTT.

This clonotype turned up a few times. CDR3 bases: TGCAGTGCTATACGGGCGGAGGGTCGAGAGACCCAGTACTTC. This gives the protein CSAIRAEGRETQYF. The rearrangement joins TRBV20-1 to TRBJ2-5, with D perhaps matching TRBD2 (6 bases). Germline loops: CDR1 DFQATT, CDR2 SNEGSKA (reference sequence). CDR3 size: 14 residues. V lost 4 bases, J lost 4 bases, and 16 bases lay in between.

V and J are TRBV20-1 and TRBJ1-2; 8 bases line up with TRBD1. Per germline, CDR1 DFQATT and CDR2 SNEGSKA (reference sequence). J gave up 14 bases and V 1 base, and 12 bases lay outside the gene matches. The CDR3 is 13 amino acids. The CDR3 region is CSARVRTGYHGTF. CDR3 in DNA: TGCAGTGCTAGAGTGCGGACAGGGTACCACGGGACCTTC.

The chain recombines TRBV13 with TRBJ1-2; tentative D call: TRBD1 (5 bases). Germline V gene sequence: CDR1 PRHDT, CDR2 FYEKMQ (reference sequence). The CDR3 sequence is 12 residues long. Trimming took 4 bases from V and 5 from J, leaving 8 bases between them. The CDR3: CASSYGHYGYTF. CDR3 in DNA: TGTGCCAGCAGCTACGGACATTATGGCTACACCTTC.

DNA of the CDR3: TGTGCCAGCAGCGAGCTCCTGAGCGGGGAGCTGTTTTTT. It yields the protein CASSELLSGELFF. The V gene is TRBV11-2, the J gene TRBJ2-2; D is unclear. The CDR3 has 13 residues. Germline CDR1 SGHAT, CDR2 FQNNGV. The V end was cut by 5 bases, the J end by 7 bases, with 11 bases between.

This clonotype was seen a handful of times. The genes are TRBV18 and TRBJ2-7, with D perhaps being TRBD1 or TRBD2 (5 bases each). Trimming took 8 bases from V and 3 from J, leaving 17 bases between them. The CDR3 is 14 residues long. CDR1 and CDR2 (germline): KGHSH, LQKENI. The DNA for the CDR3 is TGTGCCAGCAACATCCAGGGAGTAATCTACGAGCAGTACTTC. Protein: CASNIQGVIYEQYF.

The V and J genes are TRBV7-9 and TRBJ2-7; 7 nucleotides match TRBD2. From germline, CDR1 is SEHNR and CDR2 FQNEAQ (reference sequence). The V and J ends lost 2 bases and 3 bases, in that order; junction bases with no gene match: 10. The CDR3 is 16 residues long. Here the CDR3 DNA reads TGTGCCAGCAGCTTACCGGGGACTAAATTAAGCTACGAGCAGTACTTC. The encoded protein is CASSLPGTKLSYEQYF.

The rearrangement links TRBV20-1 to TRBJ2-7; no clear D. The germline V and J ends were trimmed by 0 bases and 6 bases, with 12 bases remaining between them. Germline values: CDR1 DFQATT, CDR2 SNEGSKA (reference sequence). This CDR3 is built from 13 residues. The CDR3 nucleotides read TGCAGTGCTAGAGACTGGGGTTCTGGCGAGCAGTACTTC. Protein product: CSARDWGSGEQYF.